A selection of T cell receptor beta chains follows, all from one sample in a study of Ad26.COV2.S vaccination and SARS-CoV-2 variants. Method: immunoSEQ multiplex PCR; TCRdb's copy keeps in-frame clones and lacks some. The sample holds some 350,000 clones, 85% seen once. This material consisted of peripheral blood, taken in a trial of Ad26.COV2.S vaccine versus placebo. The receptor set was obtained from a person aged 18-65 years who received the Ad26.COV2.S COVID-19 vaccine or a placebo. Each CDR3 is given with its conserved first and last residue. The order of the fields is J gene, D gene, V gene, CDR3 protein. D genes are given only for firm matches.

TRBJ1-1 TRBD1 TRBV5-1 CASSVKTGGTTEAFF
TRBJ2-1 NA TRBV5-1 CASSPGGDRNEQFF
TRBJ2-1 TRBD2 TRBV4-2 CASSQPERTSGVNEQFF
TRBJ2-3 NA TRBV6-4 CASSDSGGPDTQYF
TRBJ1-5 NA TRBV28 CASSLRPRAGNQPQHF
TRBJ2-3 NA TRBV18 CASSLRGGRRPIDTDTQYF
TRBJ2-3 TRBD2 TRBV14 CASSQDWSGGYTDTQYF
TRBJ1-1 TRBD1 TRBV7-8 CASSYAQQGAGAEAFF
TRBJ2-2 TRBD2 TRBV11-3 CASSFLRGGVTGELFF
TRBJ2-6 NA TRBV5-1 CASSLRRSSGANVLTF
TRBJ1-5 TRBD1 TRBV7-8 CASSPGQGNQPQHF
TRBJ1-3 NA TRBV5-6 CASSLRTGKFTGNTIYF
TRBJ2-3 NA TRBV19 CASSIGHNTDTQYF
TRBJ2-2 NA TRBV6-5 CASSYPTTGELFF
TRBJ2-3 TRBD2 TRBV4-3 CASSVGLAGDQYF
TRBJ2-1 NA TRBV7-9 CASSLGDAGNNEQFF
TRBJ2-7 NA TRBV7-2 CASSLVVGTVGEQYF
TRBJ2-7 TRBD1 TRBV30 CAWSPQGDRDEQYF
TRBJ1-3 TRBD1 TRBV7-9 CASSPNRGQLSGNTIYF
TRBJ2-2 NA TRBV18 CASSPGVAVNTGELFF
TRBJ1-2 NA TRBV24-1 CATSDPPDGQYLWVYGYTF
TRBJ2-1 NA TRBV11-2 CASSLGGTYNEQFF
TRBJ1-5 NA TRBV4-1 CASSQRQASNQPQHF
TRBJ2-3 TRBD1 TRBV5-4 CASTHRGTSTDTQYF
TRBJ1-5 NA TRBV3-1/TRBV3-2 CASSQDARGASQPQHF
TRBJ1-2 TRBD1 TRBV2 CASSVQTGVFGGYTF
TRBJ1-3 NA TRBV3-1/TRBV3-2 CASSFGTSGNTIYF